This T cell receptor beta chain comes out of a study of T cells in narcolepsy (dated by TCRdb to 2017 to 2018). Concerning the study at large: Healthy control donors were enrolled in the study alongside patients who had narcolepsy type 1 or type 2 (NT1, NT2). The study sought autoreactive T cells targeting hypocretin neuron self-antigens (hypocretin, TRIB2) in narcolepsy patients, using TCR Vbeta sequencing to track clonotypes in blood and CSF.

Memory CD4+ T cells were sorted ex vivo from peripheral blood of narcolepsy patients and healthy controls for TCR Vbeta sequencing. The junction carries 13 bases between V and J, which are trimmed by 1 base and 4 bases respectively. The CDR3 holds 15 amino acids from the cysteine to the phenylalanine. The sequence is cut down to CDR3 DNA, 45 bases in frame from base 1. In the germline V gene, CDR1 corresponds to SNHLY and CDR2 to FYNNEI. Paper-wide results and their limitations: Autoreactive clonotypes were reported to be detected serially in the blood of the same patients and of different patients, but not in the blood of healthy controls. Plots comparing CSF and blood CD4+ T cell clonotypes from the same patient highlighted HCRT-specific and TRIB2-specific autoreactive clonotypes. Patients and controls had similar numbers of sequenced blood memory CD4+ clonotypes, with averages of around 40,000 in patients and 30,000 to 35,000 in controls. No sequences matching autoreactive T cell clones were contained in some blood memory CD4+ repertoires from patients and controls.

The library was prepared using the immunoSEQ multiplex PCR assay. Not all clones reach the TCRdb copy of this immuneACCESS table, which keeps in-frame sequences only. Checked studies attribute under half of the gap to unresolved V genes and leave the rest unexplained. Here the sample has about 40,000 clones; approximately 88% occur a single time. The ten most abundant clones make up 1% to 1.5% of the sample. A remark on this clone: It has no known antigen specificity. No per-base quality is available; no much larger clone lies one base away.

The receptor chain draws on TRBV2 and TRBJ2-5; the D gene is not confidently resolved. The specimen was CD45RA- memory CD4+ T cells from PBMCs. The sample's cell subset or site label, in plain terms: memory T cells sorted ex vivo from peripheral blood. This sequence originates from a human donor with narcolepsy. CDR3 region: CASSEGTERRETQYF. The DNA is TGTGCCAGCAGTGAAGGGACGGAACGAAGAGAGACCCAGTACTTC. When the CDR3 is completed using the reference TRBV2 and TRBJ2-5 genes on either side, the full variable domain is EPEVTQTPSHQVTQMGQEVILRCVPISNHLYFYWYRQILGQKVEFLVSFYNNEISEKSEIFDDQFSVERPDGSNFTLKIRSTKLEDSAMYFCASSEGTERRETQYFGPGTRLLVL.